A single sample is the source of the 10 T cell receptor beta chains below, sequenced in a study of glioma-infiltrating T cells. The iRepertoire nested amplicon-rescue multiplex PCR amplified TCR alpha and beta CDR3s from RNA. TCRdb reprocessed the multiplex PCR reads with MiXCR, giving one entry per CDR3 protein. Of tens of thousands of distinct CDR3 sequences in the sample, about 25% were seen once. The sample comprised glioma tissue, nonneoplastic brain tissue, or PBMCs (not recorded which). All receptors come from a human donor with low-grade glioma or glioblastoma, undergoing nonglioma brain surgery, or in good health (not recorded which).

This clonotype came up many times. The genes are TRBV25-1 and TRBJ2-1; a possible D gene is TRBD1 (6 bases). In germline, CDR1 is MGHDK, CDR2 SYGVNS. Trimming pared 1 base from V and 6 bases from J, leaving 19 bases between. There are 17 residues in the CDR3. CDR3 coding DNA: TGTGCCAGCAGTGAATTGGTAACAGGGCCTAGCTTCAATGAGCAGTTCTTC. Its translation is CASSELVTGPSFNEQFF.

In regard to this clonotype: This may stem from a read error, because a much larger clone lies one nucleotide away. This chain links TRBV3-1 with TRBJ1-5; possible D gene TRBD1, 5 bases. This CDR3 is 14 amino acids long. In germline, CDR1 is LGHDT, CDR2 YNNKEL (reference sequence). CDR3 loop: CASSRGRSKQPQHF. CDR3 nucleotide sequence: TGTGCCAGCAGCCGGGGACGGAGCAAGCAGCCCCAGCATTTT. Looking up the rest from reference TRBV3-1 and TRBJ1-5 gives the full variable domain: DTAVSQTPKYLVTQMGNDKSIKCEQNLGHDTMYWYKQDSKKFLKIMFSYNNKELIINETVPNRFSPKSPDKAHLNLHINSLELGDSAVYFCASSRGRSKQPQHFGDGTRLSIL.

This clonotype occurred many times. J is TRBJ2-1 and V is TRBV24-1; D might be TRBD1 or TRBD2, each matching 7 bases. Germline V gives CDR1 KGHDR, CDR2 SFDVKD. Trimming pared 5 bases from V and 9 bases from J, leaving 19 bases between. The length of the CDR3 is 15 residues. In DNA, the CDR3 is TGTGCCACCAGTGCTAGCGGAAGGGGGCCCAGTGAGCAGTTCTTC. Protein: CATSASGRGPSEQFF.

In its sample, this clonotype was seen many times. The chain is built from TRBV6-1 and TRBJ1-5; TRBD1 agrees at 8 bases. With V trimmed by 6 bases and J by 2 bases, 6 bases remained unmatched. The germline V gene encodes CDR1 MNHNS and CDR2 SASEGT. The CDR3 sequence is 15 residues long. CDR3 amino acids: CASRPGQGGNQPQHF. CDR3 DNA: TGTGCCAGCAGACCTGGACAGGGTGGCAATCAGCCCCAGCATTTT.

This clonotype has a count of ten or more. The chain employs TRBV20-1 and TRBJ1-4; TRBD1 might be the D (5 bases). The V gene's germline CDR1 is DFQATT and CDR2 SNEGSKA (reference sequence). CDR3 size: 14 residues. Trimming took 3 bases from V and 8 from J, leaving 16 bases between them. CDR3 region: CSASGGGSREKLFF. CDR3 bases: TGCAGTGCTAGCGGGGGAGGTTCTCGGGAAAAACTGTTTTTT.

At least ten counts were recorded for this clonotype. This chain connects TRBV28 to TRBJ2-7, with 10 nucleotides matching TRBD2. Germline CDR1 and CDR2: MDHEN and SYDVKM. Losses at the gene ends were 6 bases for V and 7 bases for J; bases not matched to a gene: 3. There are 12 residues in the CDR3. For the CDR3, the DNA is TGTGCCAGCAGAAAACTAGCGGGGGAGCAGTACTTC. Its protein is CASRKLAGEQYF.

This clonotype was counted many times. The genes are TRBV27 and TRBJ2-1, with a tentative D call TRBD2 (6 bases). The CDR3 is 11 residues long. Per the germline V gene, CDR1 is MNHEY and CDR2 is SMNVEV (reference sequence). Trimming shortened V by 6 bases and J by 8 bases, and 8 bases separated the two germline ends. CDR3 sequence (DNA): TGTGCCAGCAGGACTAGGCATGAGCAGTTCTTC. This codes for CASRTRHEQFF.

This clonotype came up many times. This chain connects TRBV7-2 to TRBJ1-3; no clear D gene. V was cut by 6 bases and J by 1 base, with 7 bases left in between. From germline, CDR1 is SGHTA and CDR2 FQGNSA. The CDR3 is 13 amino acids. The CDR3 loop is CASSSASGNTIYF. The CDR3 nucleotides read TGTGCCAGCAGTTCGGCGTCTGGAAACACCATATATTTT.

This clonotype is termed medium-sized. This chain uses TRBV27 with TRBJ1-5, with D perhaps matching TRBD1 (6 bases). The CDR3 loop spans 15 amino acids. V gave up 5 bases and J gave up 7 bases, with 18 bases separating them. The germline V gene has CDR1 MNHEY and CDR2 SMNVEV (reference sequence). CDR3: CASSPFDRQGQPQHF. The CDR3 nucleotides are TGTGCCAGCAGTCCCTTCGACAGGCAGGGGCAGCCCCAGCATTTT.

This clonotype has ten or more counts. CDR3 nucleotides: TGTGCCAGCAGTCTACAGGGGGGAGGGGTCTACGAGCAGTACTTC. This translates into CASSLQGGGVYEQYF. The chain links TRBV27 to TRBJ2-7; possible D gene TRBD1, 8 bases. Germline values: CDR1 MNHEY, CDR2 SMNVEV (reference sequence). The CDR3 runs to 15 residues. The V end lost 5 bases, the J end lost 3 bases, and 17 bases lay between the germline ends.